This T cell receptor beta chain was obtained from a study of tumor-infiltrating lymphocytes in oesophageal squamous cell carcinoma. After removal of 9 bases from V and 7 bases from J, the junction contained 6 bases not matched to a gene. Germline V gives CDR1 SGHTA, CDR2 FQGNSA. The CDR3 totals 13 residues. MiXCR, applied by TCRdb to the PCR reads, yields one record per CDR3 protein. Of about 6,700 distinct CDR3 sequences listed, over 12% were seen once; the top ten hold 20% to 30%. By share, this clonotype counts as medium-sized (0.01 to 0.1%). The chain is built from TRBV7-2 and TRBJ1-6; 7 positions match TRBD1. The receptor was derived from a male donor with esophageal squamous cell carcinoma. The sequencing input was normal esophageal tissue next to the tumor. CDR3 in amino acids: CARRDSRNSPLHF. CDR3 DNA: TGTGCCAGAAGGGACAGCCGGAATTCACCCCTCCACTTT.